This TCR beta chain was captured by sequencing in a study of tumor-infiltrating lymphocytes in localized non-small cell lung cancer. Sequencing was performed with immunoSEQ multiplex PCR; in TCRdb, only in-frame clones are kept and a portion is missing. The sample carries 3,000 to 4,000 clones, approximately 70% recorded once. Germline-derived CDR1 and CDR2 are MDHEN and SYDVKM. The CDR3 extends over 14 amino acids. V gave up 3 bases and J gave up 3 bases, with 10 bases separating them. J is TRBJ2-3 and V is TRBV28, with D perhaps TRBD1 (5 bases). The sequenced sample consisted of uninvolved lung tissue not adjacent to the tumor. This TCR was recovered from a human donor with non-small cell lung cancer. CDR3 coding DNA: TGTGCCAGCAGTTTCTTGCAGGGAACAGATACGCAGTATTTT. Protein: CASSFLQGTDTQYF. Looking up the rest from reference TRBV28 and TRBJ2-3 gives the full variable domain: DVKVTQSSRYLVKRTGEKVFLECVQDMDHENMFWYRQDPGLGLRLIYFSYDVKMKEKGDIPEGYSVSREKKERFSLILESASTNQTSMYLCASSFLQGTDTQYFGPGTRLTVL.